The entry below gives a single T cell receptor (beta chain) sequence along with its context. What it recognizes is unknown. The V gene's germline CDR1 is SNHLY and CDR2 FYNNEI. V was pared by 8 bases and J by 5 bases, with 21 bases between. This CDR3 has 15 amino acids. The data were taken from a study of OX40 agonist ivuxolimab in advanced cancers. The overall study: With ivuxolimab, an agonistic anti-OX40 (CD134) antibody, patients were treated. The patients received ivuxolimab by intravenous route every 2 weeks at 0.01 to 10 mg/kg.

Some clones are missing from TCRdb's copy, which holds only in-frame ones; the method was immunoSEQ multiplex PCR. Among around 34,000 clones listed, roughly nine tenths were seen once. Broader study findings: Antigen targets of the expanded peripheral T cells went undetermined. The study found that CD8+ T cells averaged more expanded clones than CD4+.

The chain uses TRBV2 and TRBJ1-2; D is ambiguous. This receptor was taken from an adult with an advanced solid tumor such as melanoma, head and neck, liver or kidney cancer. The starting material was CD4+ or CD8+ T cells sorted from blood, obtained in a trial of the OX40 agonist ivuxolimab. CDR3 bases: TGTGCCAGCCAGAGAGCCCGGGAGACGAATTATGGCTACACCTTC. This encodes CASQRARETNYGYTF.